This T cell receptor (beta chain) was captured in a study of blood T cell repertoires in COVID-19. Looking at the study overall: Sources were T cells, B-cell-depleted T cells, or PBMCs; the material itself was cDNA or gDNA.

Authors' analysis steps: Researchers report that nucleated cell counts were estimated from reference gene primer amplification. Here immunoSEQ multiplex PCR was the method, and the copy in TCRdb shows in-frame clones only, minus some. V, J and clone size are those of that table, while D and trimming were read from the DNA. The table has about 93,000 clones, almost 80% seen once. The CDR3 runs to 15 residues. Trimming took 5 bases from V and 0 from J, leaving 11 bases between them. The germline V gene encodes CDR1 LNHDA and CDR2 SQIVND (reference sequence). The V gene is TRBV19, the J gene TRBJ1-5; perhaps TRBD1 as D (5 bases). This clonotype was sampled from a human donor in a cohort sampled during active COVID-19. The sequencing input was peripheral blood. CDR3 coding DNA: TGTGCCAGTAGTCCGGGGGGAGTTAGCAATCAGCCCCAGCATTTT. It encodes CASSPGGVSNQPQHF.